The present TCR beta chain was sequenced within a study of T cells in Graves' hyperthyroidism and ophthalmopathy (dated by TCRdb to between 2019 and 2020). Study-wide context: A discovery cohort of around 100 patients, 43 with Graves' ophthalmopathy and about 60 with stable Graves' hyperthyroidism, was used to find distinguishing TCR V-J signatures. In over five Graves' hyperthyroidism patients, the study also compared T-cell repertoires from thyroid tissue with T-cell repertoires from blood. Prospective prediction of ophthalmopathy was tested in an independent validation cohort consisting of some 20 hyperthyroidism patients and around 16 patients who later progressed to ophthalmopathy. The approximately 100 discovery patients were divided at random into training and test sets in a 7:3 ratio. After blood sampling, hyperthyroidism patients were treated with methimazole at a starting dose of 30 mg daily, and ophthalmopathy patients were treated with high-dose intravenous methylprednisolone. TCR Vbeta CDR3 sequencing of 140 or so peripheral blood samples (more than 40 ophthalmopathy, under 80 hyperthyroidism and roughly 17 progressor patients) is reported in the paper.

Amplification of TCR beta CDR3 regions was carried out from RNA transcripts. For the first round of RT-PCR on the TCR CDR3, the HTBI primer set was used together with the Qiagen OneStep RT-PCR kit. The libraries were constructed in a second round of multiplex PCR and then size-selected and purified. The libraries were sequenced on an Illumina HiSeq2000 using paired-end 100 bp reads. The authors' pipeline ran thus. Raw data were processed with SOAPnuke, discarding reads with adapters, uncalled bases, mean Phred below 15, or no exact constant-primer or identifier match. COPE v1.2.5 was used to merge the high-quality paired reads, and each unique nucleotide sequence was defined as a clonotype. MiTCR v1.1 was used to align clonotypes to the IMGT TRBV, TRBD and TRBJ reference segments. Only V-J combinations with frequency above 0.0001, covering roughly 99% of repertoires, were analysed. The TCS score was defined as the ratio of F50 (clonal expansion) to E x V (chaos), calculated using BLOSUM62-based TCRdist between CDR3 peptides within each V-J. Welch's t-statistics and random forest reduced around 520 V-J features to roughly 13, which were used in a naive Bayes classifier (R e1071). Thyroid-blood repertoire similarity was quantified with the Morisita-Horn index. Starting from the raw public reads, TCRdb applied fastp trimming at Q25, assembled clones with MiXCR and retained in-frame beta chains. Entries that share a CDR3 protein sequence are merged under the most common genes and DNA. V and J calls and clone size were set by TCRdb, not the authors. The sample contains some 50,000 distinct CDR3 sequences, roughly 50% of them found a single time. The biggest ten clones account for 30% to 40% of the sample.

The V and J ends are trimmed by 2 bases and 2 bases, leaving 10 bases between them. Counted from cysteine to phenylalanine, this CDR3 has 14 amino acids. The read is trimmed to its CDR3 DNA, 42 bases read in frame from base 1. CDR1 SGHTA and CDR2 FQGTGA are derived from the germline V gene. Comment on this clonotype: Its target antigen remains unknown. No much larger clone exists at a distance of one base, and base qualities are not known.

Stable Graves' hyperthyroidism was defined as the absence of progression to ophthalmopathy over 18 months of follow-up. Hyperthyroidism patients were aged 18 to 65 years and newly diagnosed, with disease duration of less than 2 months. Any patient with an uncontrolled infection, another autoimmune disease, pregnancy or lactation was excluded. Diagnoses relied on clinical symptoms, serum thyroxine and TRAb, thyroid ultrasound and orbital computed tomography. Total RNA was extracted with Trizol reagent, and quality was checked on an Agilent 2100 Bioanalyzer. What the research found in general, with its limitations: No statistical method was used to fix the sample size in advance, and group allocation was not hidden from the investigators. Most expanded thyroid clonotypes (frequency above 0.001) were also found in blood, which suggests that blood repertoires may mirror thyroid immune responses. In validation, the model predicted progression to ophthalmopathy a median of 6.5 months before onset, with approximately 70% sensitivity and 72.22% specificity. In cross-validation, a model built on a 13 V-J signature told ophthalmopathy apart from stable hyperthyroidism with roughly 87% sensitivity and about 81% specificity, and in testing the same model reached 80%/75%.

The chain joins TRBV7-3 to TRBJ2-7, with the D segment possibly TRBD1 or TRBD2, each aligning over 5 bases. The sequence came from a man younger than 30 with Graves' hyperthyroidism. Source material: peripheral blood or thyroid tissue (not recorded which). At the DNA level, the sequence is TGTGCCAGCAGCTTAGGTCCGGGGCCCTACGAGCAGTACTTC. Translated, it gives CASSLGPGPYEQYF.